One sample yielded the 8 T cell receptor beta chains listed below, sequenced in a study of T cells in Graves' hyperthyroidism and ophthalmopathy. Using RNA transcripts as the source, TCR beta CDR3 regions were amplified. With the HTBI primer set, the TCR CDR3 went through a first round of RT-PCR. One entry per CDR3 protein, called by TCRdb with MiXCR from the multiplex PCR reads. The sample lists a few hundred thousand distinct CDR3 sequences, 15% to 17% occurring once. Material: blood. The receptors derive from a woman aged 30 to 39 with Graves' hyperthyroidism.

The J gene is TRBJ2-3, the V gene TRBV6-2 or TRBV6-3; 14 bases fit TRBD2. Unmatched junction bases numbered 2, after V lost 0 bases and J lost 6 bases. This CDR3 contains 16 residues. In germline, CDR1 is MNHEY, CDR2 SVGEGT. Here the CDR3 reads CASSYSRTSGRDTQYF. CDR3 nucleotides: TGTGCCAGCAGTTACTCGAGGACTAGCGGGAGGGATACGCAGTATTTT.

The chain has TRBV30 and TRBJ2-3; possible D gene TRBD1, 5 bases. Per the germline V gene, CDR1 is GTSNPN and CDR2 is SVGIG (reference sequence). The V end was cut by 5 bases, the J end by 0 bases, with 12 bases between. This CDR3 contains 14 residues. The CDR3 sequence: CAWADSSSTDTQYF. Here the CDR3 DNA reads TGTGCCTGGGCAGACAGCTCTAGCACAGATACGCAGTATTTT.

The rearrangement links TRBV4-3 to TRBJ2-1; TRBD2 matches 11 bases. With 0 bases clipped from V and 0 bases from J, the junction kept 13 bases outside the gene matches. The CDR3 has 21 amino acids. CDR1 and CDR2 (germline): LGHNA, YSLEER. As DNA, the CDR3 is TGCGCCAGCAGCCAAGAACGTACGGGACTAGCGGACCCCCGCTCCTACAATGAGCAGTTCTTC. It yields the protein CASSQERTGLADPRSYNEQFF.

The chain joins TRBV12-3 or TRBV12-4 to TRBJ2-4, with unresolved D. Trimming shortened V by 5 bases and J by 3 bases, and 20 bases separated the two germline ends. This CDR3 region has 17 residues. The CDR3 region has the DNA TGTGCCAGCAGTGCGTTGCACCCACCATATAACAAAAACATTCAGTACTTC. It codes for CASSALHPPYNKNIQYF.

This clonotype has more than one count but fewer than ten. V gene TRBV19 combines with J gene TRBJ2-7, with 10 nucleotides matching TRBD2. This CDR3 is 15 amino acids long. Germline CDR1 and CDR2: LNHDA and SQIVND (reference sequence). The V gene end was trimmed by 5 bases and the J gene end by 3 bases; junction bases not matched to a gene: 7. The CDR3 coding sequence is TGTGCCAGTAGTCGAACTAGCGGGAAACTCTACGAGCAGTACTTC. Protein product: CASSRTSGKLYEQYF.

The chain uses TRBV10-3 and TRBJ1-5, with unresolved D. Trimming pared 5 bases from V and 7 bases from J, leaving 12 bases between. The CDR3 spans 13 residues. Germline loops: CDR1 ENHRY, CDR2 SYGVKD. CDR3: CAISPSPRQPQHF. As DNA, the CDR3 is TGTGCCATCAGTCCCTCACCGCGGCAGCCCCAGCATTTT.

As for this clonotype: One end of the junction varies from germline; a read error may be responsible. This chain uses TRBV28 with TRBJ2-7; D is ambiguous. The CDR3 has 15 amino acids. The germline CDR1 and CDR2 sequences are MDHEN and SYDVKM. The CDR3 region is CASSSPTGRAYEQHF. The CDR3 DNA sequence: TGTGCCAGCAGCAGTCCAACCGGAAGGGCCTACGAGCAGCACTTC.

This clonotype was observed a few times. This chain joins TRBV9 and TRBJ2-3, with TRBD1 as a possible D gene (5 bases). Deletions cut 4 bases from V and 2 bases from J, with 23 bases between. The CDR3 has 18 amino acids. Germline CDR1 is SGDLS and CDR2 is YYNGEE. The CDR3 region has the DNA TGTGCCAGCAGCCCTCGTCCCTTTTTCCGGACACCCACAGATACGCAGTATTTT. It yields the protein CASSPRPFFRTPTDTQYF.